This record concerns one T cell receptor beta chain sequence. It has no known antigen specificity. The record has no base qualities; no much larger clone is one base away. This record comes from a study of blood T cell repertoires in COVID-19 (dated by TCRdb to 2020 to 2022). Regarding the research as a whole: Collaborator samples came from the United States, Italy and Spain and covered acute and convalescent phases of COVID-19. The material from the prospective study consisted of cDNA or gDNA derived from T cells, B-cell-depleted T cells, or PBMCs. Deeply sampled blood TCRbeta repertoires from subjects exposed to, actively infected with, or recovered from COVID-19 were included in the dataset. A freely available public database, intended as a resource for researchers studying the immune response to SARS-CoV-2, is where the repertoires were released. Samples were obtained from the ongoing ImmuneRACE study (first 160 participants) and from 1,000 to 1,500 subjects provided by 6 global collaborators. A de-identified subject ID, COVID-19 status, age in years and sex were almost always included in the sample metadata. Where available, HLA class I and class II types were taken from metadata supplied by the sample provider and were not determined by assay-based typing. Overall study outcomes, separate from this receptor: How much clinical and demographic metadata was included differed by source and by participant, and the metadata was provided uncurated.

TCRbeta CDR3 regions were amplified from genomic DNA by means of the immunoSEQ Assay, a bias-controlled multiplex PCR. Concerning the study's data processing: The number of nucleated cells in each sample was estimated from the amplification of reference gene primers within the assay. To quantify the absolute abundance of each unique TCRbeta CDR3 rearrangement, sequence reads were collapsed and filtered. Productive Simpson clonality was computed per sample as the square root of Simpson's diversity index over productive rearrangements. TCRdb re-hosts the immuneACCESS table, in-frame sequences only. Its copies lack some clones; in the studies checked, an unresolved V gene accounts for under half of them, and the cause for the rest is not known. V, J and clone size are taken as reported in that table, and D and trimming were inferred from the DNA itself. The sample contains 300,000 to 350,000 clones, 87% of them found a single time. Of the sample, more than 5% is held by the ten largest clones.

One collaborating source in Seattle enrolled patients during active infection and followed them longitudinally through the course of disease. Whole blood was collected in K2EDTA tubes by collaborating institutions according to the institutions' own protocols. For TCRbeta analysis, collaborator samples were shipped as frozen whole blood, as isolated PBMCs, or as DNA extracted from either sample type. The germline V gene (reference sequence) specifies MNHNY as CDR1 and SVGAGI as CDR2. Counted from cysteine to phenylalanine, this CDR3 has 15 amino acids. Only the CDR3 DNA stays, 45 bases, in frame from base 1. Germline trimming amounts to 10 bases on V and 1 base on J, with 7 as the count of junction bases outside the gene matches.

Sequenced input: peripheral blood. The sequence links TRBV6-6 to TRBJ1-3, and TRBD1 matches 10 of the central bases. The TCR sequence derives from a woman between 50 and 59 years old with COVID-19, enrolled during active disease. The CDR3 here reads CATEGQGNSGNTIYF. The nucleotide sequence is TGTGCCACTGAGGGACAGGGGAATTCTGGAAACACCATATATTTT.